This T cell receptor beta chain was identified during a study of PD-1 blockade in classical Hodgkin lymphoma. Looking at the study overall: Nivolumab dosed at 3 mg/kg went to patients intravenously every 2 weeks.

Study observations and caveats: Unlike CD8+ TCR diversity, which did not rise significantly by C4D1, CD4+ TCR diversity did.

Germline V lookup: CDR1 MNHEY, CDR2 SVGAGI. This CDR3 spans 13 amino acids. The V gene end was trimmed by 8 bases and the J gene end by 6 bases; junction bases not matched to a gene: 4. About this clone: Its specificity is not known.

This table comes from immunoSEQ multiplex PCR, and its TCRdb copy is limited to in-frame clones, with some not included. Here the sample spans more than 140,000 clones, approximately 81% being singletons. Relapses following autologous stem cell transplantation were seen in all patients, with brentuximab vedotin exposure varying. The TCR originated in a human donor with classical Hodgkin lymphoma. This chain links TRBV6-5 with TRBJ2-2; TRBD2 aligns across 9 bases. The starting material was peripheral blood mononuclear cells (PBMCs), obtained before the second cycle of nivolumab. Here the CDR3 reads CASCLAGSGELFF. The CDR3 coding sequence is TGTGCCAGCTGTCTAGCGGGATCCGGGGAGCTGTTTTTT.